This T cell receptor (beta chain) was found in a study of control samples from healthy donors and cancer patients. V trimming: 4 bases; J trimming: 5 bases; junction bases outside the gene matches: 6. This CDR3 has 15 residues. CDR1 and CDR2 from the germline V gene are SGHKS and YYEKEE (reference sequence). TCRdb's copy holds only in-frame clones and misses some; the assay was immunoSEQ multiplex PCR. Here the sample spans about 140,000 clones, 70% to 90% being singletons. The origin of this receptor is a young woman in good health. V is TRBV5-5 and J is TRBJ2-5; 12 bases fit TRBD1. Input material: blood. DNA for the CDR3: TGTGCCAGCAGCGTGGGGACAGGGGGCGTCGAGACCCAGTACTTC. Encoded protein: CASSVGTGGVETQYF.